One sample yielded the 21 T cell receptor beta chains listed below, sequenced in a study of cytomegalovirus exposure and HLA in healthy donors. PCR primers comprised 60 Vbeta and 13 Jbeta primers. Clones were sequenced by immunoSEQ multiplex PCR, and TCRdb holds only the in-frame ones, with some missing. This table holds approximately 190,000 clones, approximately 82% found once. Sequencing used PBMCs. Receptors were obtained from a man in his forties or fifties in good health and CMV-seropositive.

This clone was seen a handful of times. V gene TRBV6-5 combines with J gene TRBJ1-4, with 10 bases that match TRBD1. CDR1 and CDR2 from the germline V gene are MNHEY and SVGAGI. The junction had 7 bases not matched to a gene; V was cut back by 0 bases and J by 12 bases. The CDR3 consists of 15 residues. This CDR3 reads CASSYSGQGTGELFF. The DNA for the CDR3 is TGTGCCAGCAGTTACTCGGGACAGGGGACTGGCGAACTGTTTTTT.

The chain links TRBV4-2 to TRBJ2-4, with TRBD2 matching over 8 bases. Germline CDR1 is LGHNA and CDR2 is YNFKEQ. V shed 1 base and J 1 base; nucleotides not matched to a gene: 3. CDR3 size: 16 residues. This CDR3 reads CASSQGGGRAKNIQYF. In DNA form, the CDR3 reads TGTGCCAGCAGCCAAGGCGGCGGGAGGGCCAAAAACATTCAGTACTTC.

The V gene is TRBV4-3, the J gene TRBJ2-7; the match to TRBD2 covers 8 bases. The CDR3 is 18 amino acids. Germline CDR1 LGHNA, CDR2 YSLEER. With 5 bases clipped from V and 1 base from J, the junction kept 16 bases outside the gene matches. CDR3 bases: TGCGCCAGCAGCGCTCGCCATGAGGAGCGGGAGACGTCCTACGAGCAGTACTTC. Amino acids: CASSARHEERETSYEQYF.

The chain uses TRBV30 and TRBJ1-2, with D uncertain. The CDR3 is made up of 13 amino acids. In germline, CDR1 is GTSNPN, CDR2 SVGIG (reference sequence). Trimming shortened V by 3 bases and J by 4 bases, and 12 bases separated the two germline ends. As DNA, the CDR3 is TGTGCCTGGAGCAAAGGCGGAGTCTATGGCTACACCTTC. It specifies CAWSKGGVYGYTF. The full variable domain, with the rest looked up from reference TRBV30 and TRBJ1-2, is SQTIHQWPATLVQPVGSPLSLECTVEGTSNPNLYWYRQAAGRGLQLLFYSVGIGQISSEVPQNLSASRPQDRQFILSSKKLLLSDSGFYLCAWSKGGVYGYTFGSGTRLTVV.

The chain has TRBV10-1 and TRBJ2-1, with 8 bases that match TRBD2. Germline V CDR1 and CDR2: WNHNN, SYGVQD (reference sequence). CDR3 size: 15 residues. Losses at the gene ends were 4 bases for V and 5 bases for J; bases not matched to a gene: 7. The CDR3 nucleotides are TGCGCCAGCAGTGGACCGGGACTAGAAAACAATGAGCAGTTCTTC. Translating it yields CASSGPGLENNEQFF.

The gene calls are TRBV30 and TRBJ1-2; 8 bases are shared with TRBD1. Germline V CDR1 and CDR2: GTSNPN, SVGIG (reference sequence). The V and J ends lost 2 bases and 4 bases, in that order; junction bases with no gene match: 3. This CDR3 is 13 amino acids long. CDR3 residues: CAWSRQGSYGYTF. For the CDR3, the DNA is TGTGCCTGGAGTAGACAGGGGTCCTATGGCTACACCTTC.

This chain connects TRBV19 to TRBJ1-1; the match to TRBD1 covers 7 bases. Germline CDR1 LNHDA, CDR2 SQIVND (reference sequence). This CDR3 has 15 amino acids. The trim removed 5 bases at V and 4 bases at J, leaving 10 bases unmatched. The CDR3 nucleotides are TGTGCCAGTAGTCCAACGACAGGGATGGGCACTGAAGCTTTCTTT. Protein: CASSPTTGMGTEAFF. Full variable domain (remainder filled in from reference TRBV19 and TRBJ1-1): DGGITQSPKYLFRKEGQNVTLSCEQNLNHDAMYWYRQDPGQGLRLIYYSQIVNDFQKGDIAEGYSVSREKKESFPLTVTSAQKNPTAFYLCASSPTTGMGTEAFFGQGTRLTVV.

The J gene is TRBJ1-1, the V gene TRBV10-3; no definite D call. The ends were cut back, 10 bases at V and 1 base at J, with 13 bases in the middle. In germline, CDR1 is ENHRY, CDR2 SYGVKD. CDR3 size: 13 residues. In DNA form, the CDR3 reads TGTGCCACCTCTAGGGAGAAGAACACTGAAGCTTTCTTT. This gives the protein CATSREKNTEAFF.

This chain joins TRBV5-6 and TRBJ1-1, with 10 bases aligning to TRBD1. The CDR3 runs to 15 residues. Per the germline V gene, CDR1 is SGHDT and CDR2 is YYEEEE. The V gene end was trimmed by 3 bases and the J gene end by 5 bases; junction bases not matched to a gene: 7. The CDR3 loop reads CASSWGQGRRTEAFF. CDR3 nucleotides: TGTGCCAGCAGCTGGGGACAGGGGAGAAGGACTGAAGCTTTCTTT. The whole variable domain, filled in from reference TRBV5-6 and TRBJ1-1, reads DAGVTQSPTHLIKTRGQQVTLRCSPKSGHDTVSWYQQALGQGPQFIFQYYEEEERQRGNFPDRFSGHQFPNYSSELNVNALLLGDSALYLCASSWGQGRRTEAFFGQGTRLTVV.

The chain joins TRBV7-9 to TRBJ2-7, with TRBD2 identical over 9 bases. The germline V gene has CDR1 SEHNR and CDR2 FQNEAQ (reference sequence). CDR3 size: 14 residues. V lost 5 bases to trimming and J lost 4 bases; unmatched junction nucleotides: 6. The CDR3 protein is CASSPSGRIYEQYF. The DNA for the CDR3 is TGTGCCAGCAGCCCAAGCGGGAGGATTTACGAGCAGTACTTC.

Written as DNA, the CDR3 is TGTGCCAGCAGCCAAAGGACAGGGTCCTACAATGAGCAGTTCTTC. It is translated as CASSQRTGSYNEQFF. The rearrangement uses TRBV5-5 and TRBJ2-1; 8 bases line up with TRBD1. Unmatched junction bases numbered 4, after V lost 4 bases and J lost 1 base. The length of the CDR3 is 15 residues. Looked up from germline, CDR1 is SGHKS and CDR2 is YYEKEE (reference sequence).

V and J are TRBV7-2 and TRBJ2-1, with unresolved D. The V end lost 5 bases, the J end lost 6 bases, and 11 bases lay between the germline ends. This CDR3 is 13 amino acids long. In germline, CDR1 is SGHTA, CDR2 FQGNSA. The DNA for the CDR3 is TGTGCCAGCAGCCTTGCACGGGTCAATGAGCAGTTCTTC. Protein: CASSLARVNEQFF. Variable domain in full (rest from reference TRBV7-2 and TRBJ2-1): GAGVSQSPSNKVTEKGKDVELRCDPISGHTALYWYRQSLGQGLEFLIYFQGNSAPDKSGLPSDRFSAERTGGSVSTLTIQRTQQEDSAVYLCASSLARVNEQFFGPGTRLTVL.

As for this clone: Other DNA sequences in the sample encode the same CDR3. CDR3 region: CASSPRLGEQYF. CDR3 nucleotide sequence: TGTGCCAGCAGTCCACGCCTAGGCGAGCAGTACTTC. The rearrangement uses TRBV27 and TRBJ2-7; D call uncertain. The CDR3 has 12 residues. Germline V CDR1 and CDR2: MNHEY, SMNVEV (reference sequence). Trimming left V 5 bases short and J 6 bases short, with 11 bases between.

The rearrangement uses TRBV7-2 and TRBJ2-1, with 8 bases fitting TRBD2. The CDR3 loop spans 16 amino acids. With 3 bases clipped from V and 2 bases from J, the junction kept 6 bases outside the gene matches. The germline V gene encodes CDR1 SGHTA and CDR2 FQGNSA. The CDR3 sequence: CASSFQGTRAYNEQFF. CDR3 DNA sequence: TGTGCCAGCAGCTTCCAGGGGACTAGAGCCTACAATGAGCAGTTCTTC.

The chain links TRBV7-2 to TRBJ2-7; 11 nucleotides agree with TRBD1. The CDR3 totals 14 residues. V gave up 4 bases and J gave up 2 bases; unmatched junction bases: 1. CDR1 and CDR2 (germline): SGHTA, FQGNSA. CDR3 protein: CASSWGQGAYEQYF. The CDR3, as DNA: TGTGCCAGCAGCTGGGGACAGGGGGCCTACGAGCAGTACTTC. Full variable domain (rest looked up from reference TRBV7-2 and TRBJ2-7): GAGVSQSPSNKVTEKGKDVELRCDPISGHTALYWYRQSLGQGLEFLIYFQGNSAPDKSGLPSDRFSAERTGGSVSTLTIQRTQQEDSAVYLCASSWGQGAYEQYFGPGTRLTVT.

This clone was found once. This chain joins TRBV28 and TRBJ1-3; 7 bases are a match to TRBD1. This CDR3 has 17 residues. V gave up 6 bases and J gave up 0 bases; unmatched junction bases: 11. Germline V lookup: CDR1 MDHEN, CDR2 SYDVKM. The CDR3 protein is CASRETGQYISGNTIYF. The CDR3 nucleotides are TGTGCCAGCAGGGAGACGGGACAGTATATCTCTGGAAACACCATATATTTT.

This clone is a singleton in its sample. The chain links TRBV18 to TRBJ2-2; 11 positions agree with TRBD1. This CDR3 has 16 residues. The junction had 5 bases not matched to a gene; V was cut back by 3 bases and J by 5 bases. In germline, CDR1 is KGHSH, CDR2 LQKENI. CDR3 in amino acids: CASSPPGQGATGELFF. CDR3 bases: TGTGCCAGCTCACCGCCCGGACAGGGGGCAACCGGGGAGCTGTTTTTT. The full variable domain, rest sourced from reference TRBV18 and TRBJ2-2, is NAGVMQNPRHLVRRRGQEARLRCSPMKGHSHVYWYRQLPEEGLKFMVYLQKENIIDESGMPKERFSAEFPKEGPSILRIQQVVRGDSAAYFCASSPPGQGATGELFFGEGSRLTVL.

This chain joins TRBV9 and TRBJ2-2; TRBD2 matches at 8 bases. V lost 4 bases, J lost 4 bases, and 6 bases stayed unmatched. Per the germline V gene, CDR1 is SGDLS and CDR2 is YYNGEE. CDR3 length: 15 residues. This chain's CDR3 is CASSPGLVSTGELFF. The CDR3 DNA follows: TGTGCCAGCAGCCCGGGACTAGTGAGCACCGGGGAGCTGTTTTTT.

Notes on this clone: A junction boundary mismatches the germline segment, possibly from a read error. The CDR3 loop is CAFSTQEAQYF. The CDR3 DNA is TGTGCCTTTTCAACCCAAGAGGCCCAGTACTTC. The chain combines TRBV7-9 with TRBJ2-5, with no clear D. Germline CDR1 SEHNR, CDR2 FQNEAQ (reference sequence). This CDR3 is 11 amino acids long.

This chain links TRBV5-1 with TRBJ1-1; no firm D call. V lost 5 bases and J lost 1, with 6 bases in between. The CDR3 contains 12 residues. Germline V gene lookup returns CDR1 SGHRS and CDR2 YFSETQ. For the CDR3, the DNA is TGCGCCAGCAGTCCGGGGAACACTGAAGCTTTCTTT. It is translated as CASSPGNTEAFF. The variable domain in full, with the rest retrieved from reference TRBV5-1 and TRBJ1-1, is KAGVTQTPRYLIKTRGQQVTLSCSPISGHRSVSWYQQTPGQGLQFLFEYFSETQRNKGNFPGRFSGRQFSNSRSEMNVSTLELGDSALYLCASSPGNTEAFFGQGTRLTVV.

This clone was detected a few times. The rearrangement joins TRBV4-1 to TRBJ2-3; 10 nucleotides match TRBD2. The trim removed 7 bases at V and 2 bases at J, leaving 15 bases unmatched. The length of the CDR3 is 18 residues. Germline CDR1 and CDR2: MGHRA and YSYEKL. Here the CDR3 DNA reads TGCGCCAGCAACTCCTATGATGAACTAGCGGGAACCACAGATACGCAGTATTTT. Protein sequence: CASNSYDELAGTTDTQYF.